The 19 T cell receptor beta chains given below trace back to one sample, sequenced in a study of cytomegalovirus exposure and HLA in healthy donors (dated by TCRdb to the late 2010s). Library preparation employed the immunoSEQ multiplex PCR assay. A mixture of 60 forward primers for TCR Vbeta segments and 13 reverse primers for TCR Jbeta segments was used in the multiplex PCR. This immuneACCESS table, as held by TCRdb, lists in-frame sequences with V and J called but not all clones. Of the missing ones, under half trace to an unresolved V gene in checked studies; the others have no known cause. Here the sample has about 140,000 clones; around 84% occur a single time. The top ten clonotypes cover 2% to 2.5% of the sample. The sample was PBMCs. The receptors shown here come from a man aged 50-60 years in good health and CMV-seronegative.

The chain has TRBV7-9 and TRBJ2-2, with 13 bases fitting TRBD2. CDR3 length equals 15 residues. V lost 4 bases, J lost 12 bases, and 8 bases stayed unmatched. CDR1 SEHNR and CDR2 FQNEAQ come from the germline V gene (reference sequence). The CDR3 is CASSSPGLAGLKLFF. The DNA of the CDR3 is TGTGCCAGCAGCTCCCCGGGACTAGCGGGATTGAAGCTGTTTTTT.

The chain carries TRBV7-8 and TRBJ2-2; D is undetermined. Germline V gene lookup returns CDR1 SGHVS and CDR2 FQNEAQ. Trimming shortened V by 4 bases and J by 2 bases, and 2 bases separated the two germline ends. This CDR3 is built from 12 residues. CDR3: CASSSNTGELFF. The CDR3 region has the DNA TGTGCCAGCAGCTCAAACACCGGGGAGCTGTTTTTT.

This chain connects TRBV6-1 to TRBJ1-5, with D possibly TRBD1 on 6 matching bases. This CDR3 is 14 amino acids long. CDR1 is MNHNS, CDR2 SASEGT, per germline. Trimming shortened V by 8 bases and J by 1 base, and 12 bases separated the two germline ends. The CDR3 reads CASRSGASNQPQHF. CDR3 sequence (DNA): TGTGCCAGCCGGTCAGGGGCAAGCAATCAGCCCCAGCATTTT.

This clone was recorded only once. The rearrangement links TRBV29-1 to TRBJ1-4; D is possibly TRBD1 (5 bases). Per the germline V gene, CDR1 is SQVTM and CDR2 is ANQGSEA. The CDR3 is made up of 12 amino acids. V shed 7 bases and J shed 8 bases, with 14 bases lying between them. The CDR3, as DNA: TGCAGCGGAGGGACTGCTAGCGAAAAACTGTTTTTT. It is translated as CSGGTASEKLFF.

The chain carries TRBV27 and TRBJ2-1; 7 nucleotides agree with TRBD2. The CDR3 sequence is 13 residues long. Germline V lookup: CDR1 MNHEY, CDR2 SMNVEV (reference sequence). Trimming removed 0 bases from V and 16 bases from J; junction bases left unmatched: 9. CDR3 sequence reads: CASSLSSGGRCFF. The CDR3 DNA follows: TGTGCCAGCAGTTTATCGTCGGGGGGAAGGTGTTTCTTC.

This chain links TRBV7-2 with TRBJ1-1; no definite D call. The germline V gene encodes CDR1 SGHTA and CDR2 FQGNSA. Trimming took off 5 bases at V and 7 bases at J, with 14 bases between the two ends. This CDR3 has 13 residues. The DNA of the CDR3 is TGTGCCAGCAGCCCCCTTACAGCTTTTGAAGCTTTCTTT. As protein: CASSPLTAFEAFF. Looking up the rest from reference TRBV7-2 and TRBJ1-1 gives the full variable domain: GAGVSQSPSNKVTEKGKDVELRCDPISGHTALYWYRQSLGQGLEFLIYFQGNSAPDKSGLPSDRFSAERTGGSVSTLTIQRTQQEDSAVYLCASSPLTAFEAFFGQGTRLTVV.

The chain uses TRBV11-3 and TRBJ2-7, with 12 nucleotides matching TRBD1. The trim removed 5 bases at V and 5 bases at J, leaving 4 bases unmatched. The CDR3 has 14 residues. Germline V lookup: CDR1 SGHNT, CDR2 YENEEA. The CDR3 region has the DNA TGTGCCAGCAGCAAGGGACAGGGGGCAGACGAGCAGTACTTC. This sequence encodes CASSKGQGADEQYF.

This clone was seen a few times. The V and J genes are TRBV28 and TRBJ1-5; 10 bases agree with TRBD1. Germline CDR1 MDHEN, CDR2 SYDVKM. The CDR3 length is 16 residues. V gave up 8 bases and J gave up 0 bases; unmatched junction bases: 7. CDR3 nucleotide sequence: TGTGCCAGCCTCGACAGGGGGCTTAATAGCAATCAGCCCCAGCATTTT. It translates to CASLDRGLNSNQPQHF.

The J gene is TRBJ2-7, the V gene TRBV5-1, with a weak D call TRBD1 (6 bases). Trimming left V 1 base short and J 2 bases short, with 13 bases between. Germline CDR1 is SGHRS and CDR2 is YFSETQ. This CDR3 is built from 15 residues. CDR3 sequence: CASSLKATGTYEQYF. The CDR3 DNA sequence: TGCGCCAGCAGCTTGAAGGCCACAGGGACCTACGAGCAGTACTTC.

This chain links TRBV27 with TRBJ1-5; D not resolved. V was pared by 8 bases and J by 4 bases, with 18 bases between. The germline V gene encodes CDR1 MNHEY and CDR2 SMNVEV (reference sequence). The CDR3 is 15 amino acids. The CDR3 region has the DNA TGTGCCAGCCGGCCGGCCGCTAGCCTAAATCAGCCCCAGCATTTT. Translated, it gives CASRPAASLNQPQHF.

The DNA of the CDR3 is TGCGCCAGCAGTTTTGGGGCCACAGATACGCAGTATTTT. Translated, it gives CASSFGATDTQYF. V and J are TRBV5-1 and TRBJ2-3, with D possibly matching TRBD1 (5 bases). CDR1 and CDR2 (germline): SGHRS, YFSETQ. Trimming shortened V by 5 bases and J by 2 bases, and 9 bases separated the two germline ends. The CDR3 is 13 residues long.

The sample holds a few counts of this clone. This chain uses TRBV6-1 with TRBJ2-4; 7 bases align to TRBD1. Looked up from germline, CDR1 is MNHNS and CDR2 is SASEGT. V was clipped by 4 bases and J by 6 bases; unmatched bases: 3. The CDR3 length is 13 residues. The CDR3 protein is CASSGGQRNIQYF. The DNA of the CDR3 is TGTGCCAGCAGTGGGGGACAGAGAAACATTCAGTACTTC.

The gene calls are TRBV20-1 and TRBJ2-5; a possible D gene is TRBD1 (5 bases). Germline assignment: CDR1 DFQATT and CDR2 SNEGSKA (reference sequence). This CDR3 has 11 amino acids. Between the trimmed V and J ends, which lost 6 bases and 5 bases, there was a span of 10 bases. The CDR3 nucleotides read TGCAGTGCCCATAGACAGGAGACCCAGTACTTC. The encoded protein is CSAHRQETQYF.

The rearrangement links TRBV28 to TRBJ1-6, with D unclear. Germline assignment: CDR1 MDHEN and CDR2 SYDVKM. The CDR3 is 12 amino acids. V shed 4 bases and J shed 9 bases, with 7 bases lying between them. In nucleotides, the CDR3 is TGTGCCAGCAGTTGGGCAATTTCACCCCTCCACTTT. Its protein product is CASSWAISPLHF. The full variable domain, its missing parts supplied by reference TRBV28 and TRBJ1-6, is DVKVTQSSRYLVKRTGEKVFLECVQDMDHENMFWYRQDPGLGLRLIYFSYDVKMKEKGDIPEGYSVSREKKERFSLILESASTNQTSMYLCASSWAISPLHFGNGTRLTVT.

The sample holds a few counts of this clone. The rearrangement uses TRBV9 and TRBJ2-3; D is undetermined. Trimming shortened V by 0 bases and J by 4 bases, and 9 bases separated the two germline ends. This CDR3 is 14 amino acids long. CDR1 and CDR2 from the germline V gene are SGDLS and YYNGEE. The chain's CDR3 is CASSVGEVADTQYF. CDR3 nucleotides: TGTGCCAGCAGCGTAGGTGAGGTTGCAGATACGCAGTATTTT.

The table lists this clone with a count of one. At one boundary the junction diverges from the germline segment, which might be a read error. The CDR3 sequence: CASSPRGRASNSPPHF. Written as DNA, the CDR3 is TGTGCCAGCAGCCCGCGTGGGAGGGCCAGTAATTCACCCCCCCACTTT. The chain links TRBV5-4 to TRBJ1-6; D is unresolved. This CDR3 contains 16 residues. Germline-derived CDR1 and CDR2 are SGHNT and YYREEE (reference sequence).

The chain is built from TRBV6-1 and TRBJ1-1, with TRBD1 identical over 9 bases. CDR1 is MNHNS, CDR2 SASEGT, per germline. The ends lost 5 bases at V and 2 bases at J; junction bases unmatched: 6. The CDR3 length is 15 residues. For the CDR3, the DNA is TGTGCCAGCAGTCCAAACACAGGGGGCAACACTGAAGCTTTCTTT. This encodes CASSPNTGGNTEAFF.

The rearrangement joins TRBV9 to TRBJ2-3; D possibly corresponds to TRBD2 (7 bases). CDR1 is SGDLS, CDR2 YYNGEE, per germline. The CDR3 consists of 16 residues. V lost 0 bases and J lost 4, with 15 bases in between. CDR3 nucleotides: TGTGCCAGCAGCGTAGGGCGGGGGCGCCTCCCAGATACGCAGTATTTT. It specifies CASSVGRGRLPDTQYF.

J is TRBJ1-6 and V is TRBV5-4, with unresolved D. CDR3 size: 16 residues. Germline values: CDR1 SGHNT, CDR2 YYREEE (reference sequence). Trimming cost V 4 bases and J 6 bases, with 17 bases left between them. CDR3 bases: TGTGCCAGCAGCCCGCGTGGGAGGGCCAGTAATTCACCCCTCCACTTT. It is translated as CASSPRGRASNSPLHF. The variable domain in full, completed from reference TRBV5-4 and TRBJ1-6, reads ETGVTQSPTHLIKTRGQQVTLRCSSQSGHNTVSWYQQALGQGPQFIFQYYREEENGRGNFPPRFSGLQFPNYSSELNVNALELDDSALYLCASSPRGRASNSPLHFGNGTRLTVT.